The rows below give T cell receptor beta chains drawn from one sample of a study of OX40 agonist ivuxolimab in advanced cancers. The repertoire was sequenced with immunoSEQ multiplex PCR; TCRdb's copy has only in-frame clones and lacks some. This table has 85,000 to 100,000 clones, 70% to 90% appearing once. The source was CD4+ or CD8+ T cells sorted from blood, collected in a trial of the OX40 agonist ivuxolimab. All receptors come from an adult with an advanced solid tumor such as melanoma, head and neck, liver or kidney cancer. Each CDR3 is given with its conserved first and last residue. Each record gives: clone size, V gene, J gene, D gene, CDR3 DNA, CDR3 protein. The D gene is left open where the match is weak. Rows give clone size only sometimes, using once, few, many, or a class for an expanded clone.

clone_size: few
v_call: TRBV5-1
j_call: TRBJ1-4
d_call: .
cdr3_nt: TGCGCCAGCAGCGACGCAACTAATGAAAAACTGTTTTTT
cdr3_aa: CASSDATNEKLFF

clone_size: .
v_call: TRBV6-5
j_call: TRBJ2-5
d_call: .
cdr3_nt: TGTGCCAGCAGTTACCGAGCGTCCCAAGAGACCCAGTACTTC
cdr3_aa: CASSYRASQETQYF

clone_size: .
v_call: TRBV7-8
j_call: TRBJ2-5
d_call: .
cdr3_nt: TGTGCCAGCAGCCGGGCAAGAGCCCAGAAAGAGACCCAGTACTTC
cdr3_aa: CASSRARAQKETQYF

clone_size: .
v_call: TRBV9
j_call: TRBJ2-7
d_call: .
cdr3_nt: TGTGCCAGCAGCGGGCAGATTGGCTACGAGCAGTACTTC
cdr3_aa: CASSGQIGYEQYF

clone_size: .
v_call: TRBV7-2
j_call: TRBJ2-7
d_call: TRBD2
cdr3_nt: TGTGCCAGCAGCCCTCCGGGGCGGGGGGGCTACGAGCAGTACTTC
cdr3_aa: CASSPPGRGGYEQYF

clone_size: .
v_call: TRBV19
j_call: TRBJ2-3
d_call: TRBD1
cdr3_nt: TGTGCCAGTAGTACTGGACAGGGCGCAGATACGCAGTATTTT
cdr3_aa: CASSTGQGADTQYF

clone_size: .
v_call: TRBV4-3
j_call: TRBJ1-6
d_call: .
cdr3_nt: TGCGCCAGCAGCCAAGATCTAGGAGGGGCTGGTTCACCCCTCCACTTT
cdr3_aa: CASSQDLGGAGSPLHF

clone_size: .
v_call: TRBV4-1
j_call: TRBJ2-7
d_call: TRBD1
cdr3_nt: TGCGCCAGCAGCCGCCGGGACAGGGGGATTGGCGAGCAGTACTTC
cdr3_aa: CASSRRDRGIGEQYF

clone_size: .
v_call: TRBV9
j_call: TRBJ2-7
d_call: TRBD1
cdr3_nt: TGTGCCAGCAGCGAGAGAGGGACAGGGGGCTTCTACGAGCAGTACTTC
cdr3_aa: CASSERGTGGFYEQYF

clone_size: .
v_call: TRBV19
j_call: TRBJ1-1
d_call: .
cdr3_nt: TGTGCCAGTAGTAGCTTTGGGATGAACACTGAAGCTTTCTTT
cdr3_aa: CASSSFGMNTEAFF

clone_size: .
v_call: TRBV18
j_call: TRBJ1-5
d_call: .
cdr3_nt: TGTGCCAGCTCACCACTCGCGAGCAATCAGCCCCAGCATTTT
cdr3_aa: CASSPLASNQPQHF

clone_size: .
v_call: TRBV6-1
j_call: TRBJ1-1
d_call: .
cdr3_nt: TGTGCCAGCGGTTATTGGCCCGAAGCTTTCTTT
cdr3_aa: CASGYWPEAFF

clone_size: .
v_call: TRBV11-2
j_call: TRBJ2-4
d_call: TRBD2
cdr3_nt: TGTGCCAGCAGCTTAGTGGGGACTATCGGCAAAAACATTCAGTACTTC
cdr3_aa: CASSLVGTIGKNIQYF

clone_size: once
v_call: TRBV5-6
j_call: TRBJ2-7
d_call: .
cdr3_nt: TGTGCCAGCAGCTTGGATCAGGGGAACCCCTACGAGCAGTACTTC
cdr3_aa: CASSLDQGNPYEQYF

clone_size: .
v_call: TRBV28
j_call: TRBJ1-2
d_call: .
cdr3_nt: TGTGCCAGCAGGGCCGGGGCGGGGACTAACTATGGCTACACCTTC
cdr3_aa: CASRAGAGTNYGYTF

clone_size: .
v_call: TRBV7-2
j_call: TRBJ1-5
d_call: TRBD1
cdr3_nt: TGTGCCAGCAGCCGAGGGACAGACTATAGCAATCAGCCCCAGCATTTT
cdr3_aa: CASSRGTDYSNQPQHF

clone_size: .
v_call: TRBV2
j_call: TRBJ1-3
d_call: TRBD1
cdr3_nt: TGTGCCAGCAAAGGGGACAGCTCTGGAAACACCATATATTTT
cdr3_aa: CASKGDSSGNTIYF

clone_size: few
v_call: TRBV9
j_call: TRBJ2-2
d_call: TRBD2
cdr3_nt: TGTGCCAGCAGCCCCCGCAGCGGGGGGGTATCTGTCAGGGAGCTGTTTTTT
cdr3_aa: CASSPRSGGVSVRELFF

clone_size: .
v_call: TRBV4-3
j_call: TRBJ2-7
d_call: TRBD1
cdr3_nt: TGCGCCAGCAGCCAAGAGATTTTCTGGCAGGGGGCCGAGCAGTACTTC
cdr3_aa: CASSQEIFWQGAEQYF

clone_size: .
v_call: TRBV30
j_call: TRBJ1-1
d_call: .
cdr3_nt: TGTGCCTGGAGTCTCGGGAGCCTCTCCGGGACTGAAGCTTTCTTT
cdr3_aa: CAWSLGSLSGTEAFF

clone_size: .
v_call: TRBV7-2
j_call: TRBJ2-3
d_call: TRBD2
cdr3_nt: TGTGCCAGCAGCCTTCGACTAGCGGGAGGCACAGATACGCAGTATTTT
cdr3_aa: CASSLRLAGGTDTQYF